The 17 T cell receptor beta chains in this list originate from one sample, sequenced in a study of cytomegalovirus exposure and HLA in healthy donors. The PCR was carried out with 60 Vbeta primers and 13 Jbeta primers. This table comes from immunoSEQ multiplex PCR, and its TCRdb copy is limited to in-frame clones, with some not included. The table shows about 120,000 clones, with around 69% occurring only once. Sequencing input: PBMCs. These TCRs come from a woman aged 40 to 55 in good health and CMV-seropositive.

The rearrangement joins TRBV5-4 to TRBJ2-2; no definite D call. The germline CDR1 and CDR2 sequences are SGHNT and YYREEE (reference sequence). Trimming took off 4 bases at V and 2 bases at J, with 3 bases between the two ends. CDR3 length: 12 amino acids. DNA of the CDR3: TGTGCCAGCAGCCTAAACACCGGGGAGCTGTTTTTT. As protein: CASSLNTGELFF.

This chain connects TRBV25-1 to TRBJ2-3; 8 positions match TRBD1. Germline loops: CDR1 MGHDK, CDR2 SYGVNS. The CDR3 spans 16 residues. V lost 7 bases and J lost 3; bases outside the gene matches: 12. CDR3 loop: CASTPYGQGLTDTQYF. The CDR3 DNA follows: TGTGCCAGCACGCCGTATGGACAGGGTTTAACAGATACGCAGTATTTT.

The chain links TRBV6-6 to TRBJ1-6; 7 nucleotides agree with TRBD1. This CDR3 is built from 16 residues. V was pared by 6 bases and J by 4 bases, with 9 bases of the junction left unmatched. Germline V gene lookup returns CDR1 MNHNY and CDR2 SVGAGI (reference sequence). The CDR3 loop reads CASRSGTAYYNSPLHF. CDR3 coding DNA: TGTGCCAGCAGATCCGGGACAGCCTATTATAATTCACCCCTCCACTTT.

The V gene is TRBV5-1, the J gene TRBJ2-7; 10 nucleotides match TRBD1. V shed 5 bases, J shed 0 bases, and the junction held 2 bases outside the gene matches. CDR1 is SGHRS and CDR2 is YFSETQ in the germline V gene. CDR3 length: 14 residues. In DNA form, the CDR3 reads TGCGCCAGCAGACGACAGGGGGCCTCCTACGAGCAGTACTTC. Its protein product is CASRRQGASYEQYF.

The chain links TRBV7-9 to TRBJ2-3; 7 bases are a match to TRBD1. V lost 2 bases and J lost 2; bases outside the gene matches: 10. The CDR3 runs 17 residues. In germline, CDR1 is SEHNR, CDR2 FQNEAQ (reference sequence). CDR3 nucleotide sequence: TGTGCCAGCAGCTTAAAATTCCGGGACAGAAACACAGATACGCAGTATTTT. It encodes CASSLKFRDRNTDTQYF.

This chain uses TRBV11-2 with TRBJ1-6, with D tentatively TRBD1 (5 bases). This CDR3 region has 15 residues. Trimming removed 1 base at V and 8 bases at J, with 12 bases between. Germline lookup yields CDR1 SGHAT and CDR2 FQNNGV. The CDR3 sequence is CASSLAGLGDSPLHF. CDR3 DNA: TGTGCCAGCAGCTTAGCAGGGCTTGGTGATTCACCCCTCCACTTT.

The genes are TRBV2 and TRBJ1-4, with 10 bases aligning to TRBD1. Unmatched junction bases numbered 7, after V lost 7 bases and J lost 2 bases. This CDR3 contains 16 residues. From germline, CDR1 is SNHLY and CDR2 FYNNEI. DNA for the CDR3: TGTGCCAGCATCCAGGACAGGGGGTGGACTAATGAAAAACTGTTTTTT. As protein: CASIQDRGWTNEKLFF.

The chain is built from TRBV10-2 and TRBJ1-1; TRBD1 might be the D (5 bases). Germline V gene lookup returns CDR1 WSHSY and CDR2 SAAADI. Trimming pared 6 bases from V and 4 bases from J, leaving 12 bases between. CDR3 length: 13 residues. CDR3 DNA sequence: TGCGCCAGCAGATCAGGGTCGATCACTGAAGCTTTCTTT. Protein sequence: CASRSGSITEAFF.

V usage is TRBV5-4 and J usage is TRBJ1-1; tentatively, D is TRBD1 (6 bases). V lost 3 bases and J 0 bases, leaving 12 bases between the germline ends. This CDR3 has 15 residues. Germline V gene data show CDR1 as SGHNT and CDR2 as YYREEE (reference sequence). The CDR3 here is CASSWGGQMNTEAFF. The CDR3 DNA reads TGTGCCAGCAGCTGGGGCGGACAGATGAACACTGAAGCTTTCTTT.

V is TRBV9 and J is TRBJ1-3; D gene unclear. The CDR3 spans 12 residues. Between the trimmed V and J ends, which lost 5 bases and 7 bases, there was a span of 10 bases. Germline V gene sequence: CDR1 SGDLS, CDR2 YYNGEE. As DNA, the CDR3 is TGTGCCAGCAGTCGTGCGTCGAACACCATATATTTT. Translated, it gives CASSRASNTIYF.

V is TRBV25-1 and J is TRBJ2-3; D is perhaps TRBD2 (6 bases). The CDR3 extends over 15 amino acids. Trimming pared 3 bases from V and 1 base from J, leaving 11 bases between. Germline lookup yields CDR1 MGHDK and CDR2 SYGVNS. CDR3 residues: CASSDPGTGTDTQYF. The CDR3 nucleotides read TGTGCCAGCAGTGATCCCGGGACTGGCACAGATACGCAGTATTTT.

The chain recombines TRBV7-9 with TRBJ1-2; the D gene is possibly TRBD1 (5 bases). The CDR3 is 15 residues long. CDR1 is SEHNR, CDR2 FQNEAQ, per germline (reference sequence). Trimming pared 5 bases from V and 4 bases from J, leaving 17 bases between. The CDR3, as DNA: TGTGCCAGCAGCCCAGTAGGGTCTACAGGCTATGGCTACACCTTC. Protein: CASSPVGSTGYGYTF. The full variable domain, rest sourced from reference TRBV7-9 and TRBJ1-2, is DTGVSQNPRHKITKRGQNVTFRCDPISEHNRLYWYRQTLGQGPEFLTYFQNEAQLEKSRLLSDRFSAERPKGSFSTLEIQRTEQGDSAMYLCASSPVGSTGYGYTFGSGTRLTVV.

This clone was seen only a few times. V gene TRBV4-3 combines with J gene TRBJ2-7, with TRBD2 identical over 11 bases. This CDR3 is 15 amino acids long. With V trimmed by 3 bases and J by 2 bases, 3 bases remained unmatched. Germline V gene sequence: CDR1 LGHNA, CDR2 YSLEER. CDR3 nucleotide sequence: TGCGCCAGCAGCCAGACGACTAGCGGGGCCTACGAGCAGTACTTC. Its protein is CASSQTTSGAYEQYF.

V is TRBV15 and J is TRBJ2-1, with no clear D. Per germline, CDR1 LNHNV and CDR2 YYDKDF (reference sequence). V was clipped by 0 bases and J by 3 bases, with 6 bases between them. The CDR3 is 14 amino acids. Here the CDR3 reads CATSRDRGYNEQFF. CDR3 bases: TGTGCCACCAGCAGAGATAGAGGCTACAATGAGCAGTTCTTC.

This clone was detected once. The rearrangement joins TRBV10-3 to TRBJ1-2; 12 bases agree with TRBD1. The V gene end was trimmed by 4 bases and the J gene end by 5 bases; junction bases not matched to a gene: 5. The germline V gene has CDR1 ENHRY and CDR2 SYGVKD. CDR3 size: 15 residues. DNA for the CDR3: TGTGCCATCAGTGGGGACAGGGGGCAAGGGTATGGCTACACCTTC. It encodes CAISGDRGQGYGYTF.

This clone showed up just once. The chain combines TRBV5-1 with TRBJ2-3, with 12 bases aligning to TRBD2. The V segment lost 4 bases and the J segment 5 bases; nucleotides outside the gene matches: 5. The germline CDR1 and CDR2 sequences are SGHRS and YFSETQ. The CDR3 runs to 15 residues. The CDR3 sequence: CASSPSGGAEDTQYF. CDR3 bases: TGCGCCAGCAGCCCTAGCGGGGGGGCCGAAGATACGCAGTATTTT.

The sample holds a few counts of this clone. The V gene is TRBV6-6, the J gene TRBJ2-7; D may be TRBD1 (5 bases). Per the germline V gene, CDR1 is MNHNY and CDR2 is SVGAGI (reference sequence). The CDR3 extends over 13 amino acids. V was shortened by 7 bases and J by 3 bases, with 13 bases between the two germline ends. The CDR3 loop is CASTDRFNYEQYF. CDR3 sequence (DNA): TGTGCCAGCACCGACAGATTCAACTACGAGCAGTACTTC.